This is a list of T cell receptor beta chains from one sample in a study of Graves' ophthalmopathy and Graves' hyperthyroidism. In TCRdb, the multiplex PCR reads were re-called with MiXCR into one record per CDR3 protein. This sample yields about 400,000 distinct CDR3 sequences, of which approximately 20% are seen a single time; 1.6% belongs to the top ten. The sequencing sample was made of peripheral blood. The source of these receptors is a woman aged 18-29 years with Graves' ophthalmopathy. The CDR3 runs from the conserved cysteine through the conserved F or W. The D gene is left open where the match is weak. A row's size may be missing; if present it is once, few, many or a size class.

J gene: TRBJ1-3; clone size: many; V gene: TRBV28; D gene: .; CDR3 DNA: TGTGCCAGCAGTCCCCGCGGCTCTGGAAACACCATATATTTT; CDR3 protein: CASSPRGSGNTIYF
J gene: TRBJ1-1; clone size: many; V gene: TRBV12-3/TRBV12-4; D gene: .; CDR3 DNA: TGTGCCAGCAGTTTAGGAGGTCAAAGGAACACTGAAGCTTTCTTT; CDR3 protein: CASSLGGQRNTEAFF
J gene: TRBJ1-1; clone size: many; V gene: TRBV6-1; D gene: .; CDR3 DNA: TGTGCCAGCAGAACCTTATCCCCGGGAACTGAAGCTTTCTTT; CDR3 protein: CASRTLSPGTEAFF
J gene: TRBJ2-7; clone size: .; V gene: TRBV27; D gene: TRBD2; CDR3 DNA: TGTGCCAGCAGTTTTGCGACTAGCGGGGTCTCCTACGAGCAGTACTTC; CDR3 protein: CASSFATSGVSYEQYF
J gene: TRBJ2-2; clone size: .; V gene: TRBV6-1; D gene: .; CDR3 DNA: TGTGCCAGCAGCCTCATGGCCGGGGAGCTGTTTTTT; CDR3 protein: CASSLMAGELFF
J gene: TRBJ2-6; clone size: many; V gene: TRBV6-6; D gene: .; CDR3 DNA: TGTGCCAGCAGCGCAGGACGGCTCTCGGGGGCCAACGTCCTGACTTTC; CDR3 protein: CASSAGRLSGANVLTF
J gene: TRBJ2-7; clone size: many; V gene: TRBV11-2; D gene: TRBD1; CDR3 DNA: TGTGCCAGCAGCCACCGGGACAGGGGTCCCTACGAGCAGTACTTC; CDR3 protein: CASSHRDRGPYEQYF
J gene: TRBJ1-6; clone size: .; V gene: TRBV7-2; D gene: .; CDR3 DNA: TGTGCCAGCAGCTTGAGTTTCGGTGGTAATTCACCCCTCCACTTT; CDR3 protein: CASSLSFGGNSPLHF
J gene: TRBJ2-2; clone size: many; V gene: TRBV6-5; D gene: TRBD2; CDR3 DNA: TGTGCCAGCAGTTCTAGCGGATACACCGGGGAGCTGTTTTTT; CDR3 protein: CASSSSGYTGELFF
J gene: TRBJ2-7; clone size: many; V gene: TRBV15; D gene: .; CDR3 DNA: TGTGCCACCAGCTTTCTTGATGGAAAGGGCGAGCAGTACTTC; CDR3 protein: CATSFLDGKGEQYF
J gene: TRBJ1-1; clone size: many; V gene: TRBV4-3; D gene: .; CDR3 DNA: TGCGCCAGCAGCCAGGATGTTGGGGGGTTAGGGAACACTGAAGCTTTCTTT; CDR3 protein: CASSQDVGGLGNTEAFF
J gene: TRBJ2-2; clone size: many; V gene: TRBV13; D gene: TRBD2; CDR3 DNA: TGTGCCAGCAGAAGCATTAGCGGGGCCCCCGACACCGGGGAGCTGTTTTTT; CDR3 protein: CASRSISGAPDTGELFF
J gene: TRBJ2-7; clone size: many; V gene: TRBV11-2; D gene: TRBD2; CDR3 DNA: TGTGCCAGCAGCTTAGGTGCGAGCGGGGGATACGAGCAGTACTTC; CDR3 protein: CASSLGASGGYEQYF
J gene: TRBJ1-5; clone size: many; V gene: TRBV28; D gene: TRBD1; CDR3 DNA: TGTGCCAGCCGACGGACAGGGTCGCCCCAGCATTTT; CDR3 protein: CASRRTGSPQHF
J gene: TRBJ2-2; clone size: many; V gene: TRBV11-2; D gene: TRBD1; CDR3 DNA: TGTGCCAGCAGCTTTCGTCGGGACAGATACACCGGGGAGCTGTTTTTT; CDR3 protein: CASSFRRDRYTGELFF
J gene: TRBJ1-2; clone size: .; V gene: TRBV27; D gene: TRBD1; CDR3 DNA: TGTGCCAGCAGTCCACGGACAGGGGGAGGAGGGAACTATGGCTACACCTTC; CDR3 protein: CASSPRTGGGGNYGYTF
J gene: TRBJ2-2; clone size: many; V gene: TRBV4-1; D gene: .; CDR3 DNA: TGCGCCAGCAGCCCCCAGTATAACACCGGGGAGCTGTTTTTT; CDR3 protein: CASSPQYNTGELFF
J gene: TRBJ2-7; clone size: .; V gene: TRBV28; D gene: TRBD2; CDR3 DNA: TGTGCCAGCAACCAAAGGGCGGGAGTGGCCTACGAGCAGTACTTC; CDR3 protein: CASNQRAGVAYEQYF
J gene: TRBJ2-7; clone size: .; V gene: TRBV6-2/TRBV6-3; D gene: .; CDR3 DNA: TGTGCCAGCAGTTACAAAGGGACAACCTACGAGCAGTACTTC; CDR3 protein: CASSYKGTTYEQYF
J gene: TRBJ1-1; clone size: many; V gene: TRBV6-5; D gene: .; CDR3 DNA: TGTGCCAGCAGTTTGACACTACCTGGTGAAGCTTTCTTT; CDR3 protein: CASSLTLPGEAFF
J gene: TRBJ1-2; clone size: many; V gene: TRBV12-3/TRBV12-4; D gene: .; CDR3 DNA: TGTGCCAGCAGCCCTCGGGGCGCTACCCGATCCTATGGCTACACCTTC; CDR3 protein: CASSPRGATRSYGYTF
J gene: TRBJ2-7; clone size: many; V gene: TRBV27; D gene: .; CDR3 DNA: TGTGCCAGCAGGCCAGCTCCCGAGCAGTACTTC; CDR3 protein: CASRPAPEQYF
J gene: TRBJ2-7; clone size: many; V gene: TRBV7-2; D gene: .; CDR3 DNA: TGTGCCAGCAGCTTACTAGGCGGCAGGCAGTACTTC; CDR3 protein: CASSLLGGRQYF
J gene: TRBJ1-1; clone size: few; V gene: TRBV3-1; D gene: TRBD1; CDR3 DNA: TGTGCCAGCAGCCAAGATCAAACAGGGGAGAACACTGAAGCTTTCTTT; CDR3 protein: CASSQDQTGENTEAFF
J gene: TRBJ1-1; clone size: many; V gene: TRBV6-2/TRBV6-3; D gene: TRBD1; CDR3 DNA: TGTGCCAGCACTTCTCTCCGGGGACAGAAGACCTCGAACACTGAAGCTTTCTTT; CDR3 protein: CASTSLRGQKTSNTEAFF
J gene: TRBJ2-7; clone size: many; V gene: TRBV7-9; D gene: .; CDR3 DNA: TGTGCCAGCGCGCAGACGGGCGCCTACGAGCAGTACTTC; CDR3 protein: CASAQTGAYEQYF
J gene: TRBJ2-5; clone size: once; V gene: TRBV11-1; D gene: TRBD1; CDR3 DNA: TGTGCCAGCAGCCGGCTGGGTGACCTGCAGGGGGCCGGGGAGACCCAGTACTTC; CDR3 protein: CASSRLGDLQGAGETQYF
J gene: TRBJ2-7; clone size: many; V gene: TRBV6-5; D gene: TRBD2; CDR3 DNA: TGTGCCAGCAGGGCTGGGACTAGCGGATCCTACGAGCAGTACTTC; CDR3 protein: CASRAGTSGSYEQYF
J gene: TRBJ1-1; clone size: many; V gene: TRBV6-5; D gene: .; CDR3 DNA: TGTGCCAGCAGAGTTTTCGGGGGGCCCGAAGCTTTCTTT; CDR3 protein: CASRVFGGPEAFF
J gene: TRBJ2-2; clone size: many; V gene: TRBV6-2/TRBV6-3; D gene: TRBD1; CDR3 DNA: TGTGCCAGCAGAGCCAACATCGGACAGGCCGGATTGAACACCGGGGAGCTGTTTTTT; CDR3 protein: CASRANIGQAGLNTGELFF
J gene: TRBJ2-5; clone size: many; V gene: TRBV6-2/TRBV6-3; D gene: .; CDR3 DNA: TGTGCCAGCAGCCTTATAGCGATCGAAGAGACCCAGTACTTC; CDR3 protein: CASSLIAIEETQYF
J gene: TRBJ2-7; clone size: many; V gene: TRBV5-1; D gene: TRBD1; CDR3 DNA: TGCGCCAGCAGCCCTGGACAGGGGGCGGTCGAGCAGTACTTC; CDR3 protein: CASSPGQGAVEQYF
J gene: TRBJ2-2; clone size: many; V gene: TRBV27; D gene: .; CDR3 DNA: TGTGCCAGCACCGTAGGACAGACTAACACCGGGGAGCTGTTTTTT; CDR3 protein: CASTVGQTNTGELFF
J gene: TRBJ2-5; clone size: few; V gene: TRBV7-3; D gene: .; CDR3 DNA: TGTGCCAGCAGCACAAGACGACAAGAGACCCAGTACTTC; CDR3 protein: CASSTRRQETQYF
J gene: TRBJ1-5; clone size: many; V gene: TRBV7-8; D gene: .; CDR3 DNA: TGTGCCAGCAGCCGGACAGCCCTTGGCAATCAGCCCCAGCATTTT; CDR3 protein: CASSRTALGNQPQHF
J gene: TRBJ2-2; clone size: many; V gene: TRBV3-1; D gene: .; CDR3 DNA: TGTGCCAGCAGCGTGGGGGTCGGGGAGCTGTTTTTT; CDR3 protein: CASSVGVGELFF
J gene: TRBJ1-1; clone size: many; V gene: TRBV19; D gene: TRBD1; CDR3 DNA: TGTGCCAGTAGCCGTAGCCGGACAGGGGGCACAGGAGCTTTCTTT; CDR3 protein: CASSRSRTGGTGAFF
J gene: TRBJ1-5; clone size: many; V gene: TRBV2; D gene: TRBD1; CDR3 DNA: TGTGCCAGCAAGGAACAGGGGGCAAATCAGCCCCAGCATTTT; CDR3 protein: CASKEQGANQPQHF
J gene: TRBJ2-5; clone size: many; V gene: TRBV6-2/TRBV6-3; D gene: .; CDR3 DNA: TGTGCCAGCAGTTACCCTCTGTTTGGGTATGGGGAGACCCAGTACTTC; CDR3 protein: CASSYPLFGYGETQYF
J gene: TRBJ1-1; clone size: many; V gene: TRBV5-1; D gene: .; CDR3 DNA: TGCGCCAGCAGCTCTCCCCCAGGGCAAGGGACTGAAGCTTTCTTT; CDR3 protein: CASSSPPGQGTEAFF
J gene: TRBJ2-7; clone size: .; V gene: TRBV20-1; D gene: .; CDR3 DNA: TGCAGTGCTAGAGATAGGGTAGCGGTATCCTACGAGCAGTACTTC; CDR3 protein: CSARDRVAVSYEQYF
J gene: TRBJ2-5; clone size: many; V gene: TRBV24-1; D gene: .; CDR3 DNA: TGTGCCACCAGTGATTTCCAGGGAGAGACCCAGTACTTC; CDR3 protein: CATSDFQGETQYF
J gene: TRBJ1-5; clone size: many; V gene: TRBV20-1; D gene: TRBD1; CDR3 DNA: TGCAGTGCCGCTCGGGACAGCGTTCAGCCCCAGCATTTT; CDR3 protein: CSAARDSVQPQHF
J gene: TRBJ1-1; clone size: many; V gene: TRBV29-1; D gene: TRBD1; CDR3 DNA: TGCAGCGTTCGGACAGGGATGAACACTGAAGCTTTCTTT; CDR3 protein: CSVRTGMNTEAFF
J gene: TRBJ1-1; clone size: many; V gene: TRBV28; D gene: .; CDR3 DNA: TGTGCCAGCAGTTCCATCTCCCCCGGAGTTTATAAGAACACTGAAGCTTTCTTT; CDR3 protein: CASSSISPGVYKNTEAFF